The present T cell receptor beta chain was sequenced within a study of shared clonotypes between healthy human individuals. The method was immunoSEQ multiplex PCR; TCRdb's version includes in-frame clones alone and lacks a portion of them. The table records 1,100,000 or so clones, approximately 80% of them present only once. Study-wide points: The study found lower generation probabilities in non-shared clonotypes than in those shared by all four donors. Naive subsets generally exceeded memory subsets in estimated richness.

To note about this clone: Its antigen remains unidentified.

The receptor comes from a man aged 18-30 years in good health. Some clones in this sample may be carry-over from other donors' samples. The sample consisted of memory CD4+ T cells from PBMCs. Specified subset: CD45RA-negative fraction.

CDR3 in amino acids: CASSREATSGAQFF. In DNA, the CDR3 is TGTGCCAGCAGCAGAGAGGCGACTAGCGGGGCCCAGTTCTTC. This chain connects TRBV11-3 to TRBJ2-1; 11 positions match TRBD2. The V gene's germline CDR1 is SGHNT and CDR2 YENEEA. CDR3 length: 14 amino acids. V dropped 5 bases and J dropped 13; count of bases not matched to a gene: 10.